This passage covers 30 T cell receptor beta chains from one sample sequenced in a study of blood T cell repertoires in COVID-19. Sequencing was performed with immunoSEQ multiplex PCR; in TCRdb, only in-frame clones are kept and a portion is missing. Of about 70,000 clones in the sample, roughly 80% are singletons; the top ten hold over 15%. Input material: peripheral blood. The receptors were sampled from a man between 65 and 85 years old who had recovered from COVID-19.

The chain carries TRBV29-1 and TRBJ2-1; D ambiguous. This CDR3 region has 13 residues. Trimming removed 3 bases at V and 0 bases at J, with 6 bases between. The germline V gene has CDR1 SQVTM and CDR2 ANQGSEA. The CDR3 DNA reads TGCAGCGTTGATCGGAGCTCCTACAATGAGCAGTTCTTC. Translation: CSVDRSSYNEQFF.

The V gene is TRBV5-4, the J gene TRBJ2-2; 7 bases match TRBD2. The CDR3 runs 16 residues. The germline CDR1 and CDR2 sequences are SGHNT and YYREEE (reference sequence). V trimming: 6 bases; J trimming: 4 bases; junction bases outside the gene matches: 12. The CDR3 loop reads CASTKPGRSGTGELFF. The CDR3 DNA sequence: TGTGCCAGCACCAAACCCGGGAGGAGTGGCACCGGGGAGCTGTTTTTT.

This clone has more than one count but fewer than ten. The genes are TRBV19 and TRBJ1-5, with 7 bases lining up with TRBD1. Germline V gene sequence: CDR1 LNHDA, CDR2 SQIVND (reference sequence). Losses at the gene ends were 3 bases for V and 7 bases for J; bases not matched to a gene: 6. This CDR3 contains 14 residues. CDR3 region: CASSIRQGVQPQHF. CDR3 nucleotides: TGTGCCAGTAGTATCCGACAGGGCGTGCAGCCCCAGCATTTT. The whole variable domain, remainder taken from reference TRBV19 and TRBJ1-5, is DGGITQSPKYLFRKEGQNVTLSCEQNLNHDAMYWYRQDPGQGLRLIYYSQIVNDFQKGDIAEGYSVSREKKESFPLTVTSAQKNPTAFYLCASSIRQGVQPQHFGDGTRLSIL.

The chain links TRBV11-2 to TRBJ2-5; no firm D call. Between the trimmed V and J ends, which lost 3 bases and 5 bases, there was a span of 13 bases. CDR1 and CDR2 (germline): SGHAT, FQNNGV. The CDR3 runs to 14 residues. The DNA for the CDR3 is TGTGCCAGCAGCTTGAGTCCGGGTTGGGAGACCCAGTACTTC. This sequence encodes CASSLSPGWETQYF. The full variable domain, rest sourced from reference TRBV11-2 and TRBJ2-5, is EAGVAQSPRYKIIEKRQSVAFWCNPISGHATLYWYQQILGQGPKLLIQFQNNGVVDDSQLPKDRFSAERLKGVDSTLKIQPAKLEDSAVYLCASSLSPGWETQYFGPGTRLLVL.

Here the CDR3 reads CASFKAGSAGNTIYF. DNA for the CDR3: TGTGCGTCGTTTAAGGCAGGTTCAGCTGGAAACACCATATATTTT. The chain joins TRBV19 to TRBJ1-3, with D unresolved. The germline V gene has CDR1 LNHDA and CDR2 SQIVND (reference sequence). The CDR3 covers 15 residues.

The rearrangement joins TRBV5-8 to TRBJ2-3; 12 nucleotides align to TRBD2. Germline CDR1 reads SGHTS; CDR2 reads YDEGEE. Trimming took 3 bases from V and 4 from J; bases not matched to a gene: 9. The CDR3 has 17 amino acids. The CDR3 protein is CASSSKTSGGGADTQYF. CDR3 coding DNA: TGTGCCAGCAGCTCTAAGACTAGCGGGGGTGGAGCAGATACGCAGTATTTT. The whole variable domain, remainder taken from reference TRBV5-8 and TRBJ2-3, is EAGVTQSPTHLIKTRGQQATLRCSPISGHTSVYWYQQALGLGLQFLLWYDEGEERNRGNFPPRFSGRQFPNYSSELNVNALELEDSALYLCASSSKTSGGGADTQYFGPGTRLTVL.

The V gene is TRBV19, the J gene TRBJ1-4; 9 nucleotides line up with TRBD1. In germline, CDR1 is LNHDA, CDR2 SQIVND (reference sequence). This CDR3 has 14 amino acids. V shed 6 bases and J 5 bases; nucleotides not matched to a gene: 4. The CDR3 DNA is TGTGCCAGTAGAGGGACAGGGCGCAATGAAAAACTGTTTTTT. It specifies CASRGTGRNEKLFF.

CDR3 loop: CASSLDHNSGNTGELFF. The CDR3 bases are TGTGCCAGCAGCTTAGATCATAATAGCGGTAACACCGGGGAGCTGTTTTTT. The chain joins TRBV7-2 to TRBJ2-2; D perhaps matches TRBD2 (6 bases). The V end lost 1 base, the J end lost 2 bases, and 14 bases lay between the germline ends. The CDR3 length is 17 residues. Germline V CDR1 and CDR2: SGHTA, FQGNSA.

The V and J genes are TRBV7-9 and TRBJ2-5; 7 bases are a match to TRBD1. J lost 4 bases, V lost 4 bases, and 12 bases had no gene match. Looked up from germline, CDR1 is SEHNR and CDR2 is FQNEAQ (reference sequence). The length of the CDR3 is 16 residues. The CDR3, as DNA: TGTGCCAGCAGCTCCACCCTCAAGGGGGCGGGAGAGACCCAGTACTTC. This translates into CASSSTLKGAGETQYF.

This rearrangement joins TRBV15 to TRBJ2-1, with unresolved D. V was clipped by 0 bases and J by 8 bases, with 14 bases between them. The CDR3 length is 15 residues. Germline V gene lookup returns CDR1 LNHNV and CDR2 YYDKDF (reference sequence). The CDR3 coding sequence is TGTGCCACCAGCAGAGACCGGGTGAGGATCCATGAGCAGTTCTTC. Its protein is CATSRDRVRIHEQFF. The complete variable domain, with remaining parts taken from reference TRBV15 and TRBJ2-1, reads DAMVIQNPRYQVTQFGKPVTLSCSQTLNHNVMYWYQQKSSQAPKLLFHYYDKDFNNEADTPDNFQSRRPNTSFCFLDIRSPGLGDTAMYLCATSRDRVRIHEQFFGPGTRLTVL.

This clone was found a few times. The chain uses TRBV28 and TRBJ2-7; 9 bases align to TRBD1. V trimming: 10 bases; J trimming: 4 bases; junction bases outside the gene matches: 5. This CDR3 is 12 amino acids long. Germline CDR1 reads MDHEN; CDR2 reads SYDVKM. CDR3 DNA sequence: TGTGCCATAGGACAGGGGACGTACGAGCAGTACTTC. Translated: CAIGQGTYEQYF.

This chain links TRBV6-5 with TRBJ1-3; D not resolved. CDR3 length: 14 residues. Germline lookup yields CDR1 MNHEY and CDR2 SVGAGI. With 7 bases removed from V and 0 bases from J, the gap between germline ends came to 10 bases. CDR3 loop: CASMLDFSGNTIYF. The CDR3, as DNA: TGTGCCAGCATGTTGGACTTCTCTGGAAACACCATATATTTT.

The count of this clone is one. J is TRBJ1-5 and V is TRBV5-6; maybe TRBD1 (6 bases). CDR3 length: 13 residues. In germline, CDR1 is SGHDT, CDR2 YYEEEE. V lost 4 bases and J 7 bases, leaving 12 bases between the germline ends. CDR3 nucleotides: TGTGCCAGCAGCCTGGACAGAGCACAGCCCCAGCATTTT. Translating gives CASSLDRAQPQHF.

This clone was observed a few times. The rearrangement links TRBV6-5 to TRBJ2-2; 7 positions match TRBD2. With V trimmed by 6 bases and J by 2 bases, 6 bases remained unmatched. The CDR3 runs to 15 residues. The germline V gene has CDR1 MNHEY and CDR2 SVGAGI. The DNA of the CDR3 is TGTGCCAGCAGGCGAGAAGCGGGAAACACCGGGGAGCTGTTTTTT. Amino acids: CASRREAGNTGELFF.

The chain is built from TRBV13 and TRBJ1-2; D might be TRBD1 (6 bases). Germline V CDR1 and CDR2: PRHDT, FYEKMQ (reference sequence). The V end lost 6 bases, the J end lost 4 bases, and 12 bases lay between the germline ends. This CDR3 region has 13 residues. The CDR3 DNA follows: TGTGCCAGCAGTGCCGGGACACTCTATGGCTACACCTTC. This encodes CASSAGTLYGYTF. The full variable domain, its missing parts supplied by reference TRBV13 and TRBJ1-2, is AAGVIQSPRHLIKEKRETATLKCYPIPRHDTVYWYQQGPGQDPQFLISFYEKMQSDKGSIPDRFSAQQFSDYHSELNMSSLELGDSALYFCASSAGTLYGYTFGSGTRLTVV.

V usage is TRBV7-2 and J usage is TRBJ2-7; 12 bases line up with TRBD2. J was trimmed by 7 bases and V by 4 bases; bases with no gene match: 14. Germline V lookup: CDR1 SGHTA, CDR2 FQGNSA. The CDR3 is made up of 17 amino acids. CDR3 residues: CASSSTVTSGRWNEQYF. The CDR3 DNA reads as TGTGCCAGCAGCTCCACTGTAACTAGCGGGAGGTGGAATGAGCAGTACTTC.

The V gene is TRBV24-1, the J gene TRBJ1-2; D is ambiguous. V lost 4 bases and J 4 bases, leaving 21 bases between the germline ends. Looked up from germline, CDR1 is KGHDR and CDR2 is SFDVKD. This CDR3 contains 17 residues. The CDR3 bases are TGTGCCACCAGTGACCCAAATACCGACTTCTCGAGCTATGGCTACACCTTC. Protein: CATSDPNTDFSSYGYTF.

This chain links TRBV20-1 with TRBJ2-4; tentative D call: TRBD2 (6 bases). Trimming removed 3 bases from V and 5 bases from J, with 11 bases in between. The CDR3 contains 13 residues. Germline CDR1 and CDR2: DFQATT and SNEGSKA (reference sequence). In DNA form, the CDR3 reads TGCAGTGCTAGTCGGAGGGTAGAAAACATTCAGTACTTC. It is translated as CSASRRVENIQYF.

This clone was seen once. The chain employs TRBV5-5 and TRBJ1-2, with a possible D match to TRBD1 (5 bases). The ends were cut back, 2 bases at V and 4 bases at J, with 12 bases in the middle. The CDR3 has 14 amino acids. Germline V lookup: CDR1 SGHKS, CDR2 YYEKEE (reference sequence). The CDR3 DNA sequence: TGTGCCAGCAGCTTATTGACAGCTATCTATGGCTACACCTTC. It specifies CASSLLTAIYGYTF.

This chain links TRBV6-2 or TRBV6-3 with TRBJ1-1; 10 nucleotides align to TRBD1. V dropped 2 bases and J dropped 6; count of bases not matched to a gene: 3. The CDR3 is 14 amino acids. CDR1 MNHEY and CDR2 SVGEGT come from the germline V gene. The CDR3 protein is CASSYLGQGAEAFF. The DNA of the CDR3 is TGTGCCAGCAGTTACCTTGGACAGGGGGCTGAAGCTTTCTTT.

This clone was seen a few times. CDR3 residues: CSVVTGFSQPQHF. The CDR3 DNA sequence: TGCAGCGTTGTCACAGGGTTCAGTCAGCCCCAGCATTTT. This sequence joins TRBV29-1 and TRBJ1-5; D is possibly TRBD1 (6 bases). Per the germline V gene, CDR1 is SQVTM and CDR2 is ANQGSEA. V was pared by 4 bases and J by 6 bases, with 13 bases between. This CDR3 is built from 13 residues.

This chain connects TRBV6-2 or TRBV6-3 to TRBJ2-5; possibly TRBD1 for D (6 bases). Germline CDR1 is MNHEY and CDR2 is SVGEGT. The V end lost 2 bases, the J end lost 0 bases, and 19 bases lay between the germline ends. The CDR3 is 18 residues long. This chain's CDR3 is CASSYNSRNAGDQETQYF. The CDR3 DNA is TGTGCCAGCAGTTACAATTCCCGAAACGCAGGGGACCAAGAGACCCAGTACTTC.

J is TRBJ1-4 and V is TRBV6-6; D may be TRBD1 (6 bases). Trimming cost V 4 bases and J 6 bases, with 9 bases left between them. This CDR3 comprises 13 residues. CDR1 and CDR2 (germline): MNHNY, SVGAGI (reference sequence). The CDR3 sequence is CASSSTGYEKLFF. As DNA, the CDR3 is TGTGCCAGCAGTTCCACAGGGTATGAAAAACTGTTTTTT.

V and J are TRBV6-1 and TRBJ1-2; TRBD1 aligns across 7 bases. The CDR3 sequence is 13 residues long. V lost 2 bases to trimming and J lost 4 bases; unmatched junction nucleotides: 1. Germline lookup yields CDR1 MNHNS and CDR2 SASEGT. The CDR3 DNA follows: TGTGCCAGCAGTGAAAACAGGGGCTATGGCTACACCTTC. This sequence encodes CASSENRGYGYTF.

V gene TRBV7-8 combines with J gene TRBJ1-2, with D perhaps TRBD1 (6 bases). Germline V gene lookup returns CDR1 SGHVS and CDR2 FQNEAQ. CDR3 length: 15 residues. The ends were cut back, 1 base at V and 5 bases at J, with 14 bases in the middle. The CDR3 loop reads CASSLGGQNRYGYTF. In DNA, the CDR3 is TGTGCCAGCAGCTTAGGGGGGCAGAACCGGTATGGCTACACCTTC. Complete variable domain (other parts from reference TRBV7-8 and TRBJ1-2): GAGVSQSPRYKVAKRGQDVALRCDPISGHVSLFWYQQALGQGPEFLTYFQNEAQLDKSGLPSDRFFAERPEGSVSTLKIQRTQQEDSAVYLCASSLGGQNRYGYTFGSGTRLTVV.

This clone appeared a single time. This chain links TRBV5-1 with TRBJ2-7; a possible D gene is TRBD2 (6 bases). The CDR3 covers 16 residues. Deletions cut 0 bases from V and 11 bases from J, with 24 bases between. Germline V gene sequence: CDR1 SGHRS, CDR2 YFSETQ. The DNA of the CDR3 is TGCGCCAGCAGCTTGGACATTTACGGCGGGACCCTCGTTGAGTACTTC. This gives the protein CASSLDIYGGTLVEYF.

This clone was counted ten times or more. The chain combines TRBV15 with TRBJ1-1; 7 nucleotides line up with TRBD1. Germline CDR1 reads LNHNV; CDR2 reads YYDKDF (reference sequence). This CDR3 has 16 residues. With V trimmed by 4 bases and J by 0 bases, 8 bases remained unmatched. In nucleotides, the CDR3 is TGTGCCACCAGCACCGGGAGGGGGCTGGTGAACACTGAAGCTTTCTTT. Its translation: CATSTGRGLVNTEAFF.

J is TRBJ2-4 and V is TRBV6-5; tentative D call: TRBD1 (6 bases). The germline gives CDR1 MNHEY, CDR2 SVGAGI. The CDR3 length is 13 residues. The V end was cut by 5 bases, the J end by 7 bases, with 12 bases between. CDR3 residues: CASSRTRGNIQYF. CDR3 coding DNA: TGTGCCAGCAGTCGCACGAGGGGGAACATTCAGTACTTC.

The rearrangement links TRBV7-2 to TRBJ2-5; 9 bases are a match to TRBD1. The CDR3 length is 15 residues. Germline lookup yields CDR1 SGHTA and CDR2 FQGNSA. V lost 5 bases, J lost 7 bases, and 11 bases stayed unmatched. DNA of the CDR3: TGTGCCAGCAGCCGTCACAGGGGGCTCGGAGGGACCCAGTACTTC. Protein: CASSRHRGLGGTQYF.

This clone was recorded a few times. The V and J genes are TRBV6-2 or TRBV6-3 and TRBJ2-6; unclear D gene. CDR1 is MNHEY and CDR2 is SVGEGT in the germline V gene. V was clipped by 2 bases and J by 0 bases, with 11 bases between them. The CDR3 contains 17 residues. CDR3 coding DNA: TGTGCCAGCAGTTACACCCCCAGGAACTCTGGGGCCAACGTCCTGACTTTC. This codes for CASSYTPRNSGANVLTF.